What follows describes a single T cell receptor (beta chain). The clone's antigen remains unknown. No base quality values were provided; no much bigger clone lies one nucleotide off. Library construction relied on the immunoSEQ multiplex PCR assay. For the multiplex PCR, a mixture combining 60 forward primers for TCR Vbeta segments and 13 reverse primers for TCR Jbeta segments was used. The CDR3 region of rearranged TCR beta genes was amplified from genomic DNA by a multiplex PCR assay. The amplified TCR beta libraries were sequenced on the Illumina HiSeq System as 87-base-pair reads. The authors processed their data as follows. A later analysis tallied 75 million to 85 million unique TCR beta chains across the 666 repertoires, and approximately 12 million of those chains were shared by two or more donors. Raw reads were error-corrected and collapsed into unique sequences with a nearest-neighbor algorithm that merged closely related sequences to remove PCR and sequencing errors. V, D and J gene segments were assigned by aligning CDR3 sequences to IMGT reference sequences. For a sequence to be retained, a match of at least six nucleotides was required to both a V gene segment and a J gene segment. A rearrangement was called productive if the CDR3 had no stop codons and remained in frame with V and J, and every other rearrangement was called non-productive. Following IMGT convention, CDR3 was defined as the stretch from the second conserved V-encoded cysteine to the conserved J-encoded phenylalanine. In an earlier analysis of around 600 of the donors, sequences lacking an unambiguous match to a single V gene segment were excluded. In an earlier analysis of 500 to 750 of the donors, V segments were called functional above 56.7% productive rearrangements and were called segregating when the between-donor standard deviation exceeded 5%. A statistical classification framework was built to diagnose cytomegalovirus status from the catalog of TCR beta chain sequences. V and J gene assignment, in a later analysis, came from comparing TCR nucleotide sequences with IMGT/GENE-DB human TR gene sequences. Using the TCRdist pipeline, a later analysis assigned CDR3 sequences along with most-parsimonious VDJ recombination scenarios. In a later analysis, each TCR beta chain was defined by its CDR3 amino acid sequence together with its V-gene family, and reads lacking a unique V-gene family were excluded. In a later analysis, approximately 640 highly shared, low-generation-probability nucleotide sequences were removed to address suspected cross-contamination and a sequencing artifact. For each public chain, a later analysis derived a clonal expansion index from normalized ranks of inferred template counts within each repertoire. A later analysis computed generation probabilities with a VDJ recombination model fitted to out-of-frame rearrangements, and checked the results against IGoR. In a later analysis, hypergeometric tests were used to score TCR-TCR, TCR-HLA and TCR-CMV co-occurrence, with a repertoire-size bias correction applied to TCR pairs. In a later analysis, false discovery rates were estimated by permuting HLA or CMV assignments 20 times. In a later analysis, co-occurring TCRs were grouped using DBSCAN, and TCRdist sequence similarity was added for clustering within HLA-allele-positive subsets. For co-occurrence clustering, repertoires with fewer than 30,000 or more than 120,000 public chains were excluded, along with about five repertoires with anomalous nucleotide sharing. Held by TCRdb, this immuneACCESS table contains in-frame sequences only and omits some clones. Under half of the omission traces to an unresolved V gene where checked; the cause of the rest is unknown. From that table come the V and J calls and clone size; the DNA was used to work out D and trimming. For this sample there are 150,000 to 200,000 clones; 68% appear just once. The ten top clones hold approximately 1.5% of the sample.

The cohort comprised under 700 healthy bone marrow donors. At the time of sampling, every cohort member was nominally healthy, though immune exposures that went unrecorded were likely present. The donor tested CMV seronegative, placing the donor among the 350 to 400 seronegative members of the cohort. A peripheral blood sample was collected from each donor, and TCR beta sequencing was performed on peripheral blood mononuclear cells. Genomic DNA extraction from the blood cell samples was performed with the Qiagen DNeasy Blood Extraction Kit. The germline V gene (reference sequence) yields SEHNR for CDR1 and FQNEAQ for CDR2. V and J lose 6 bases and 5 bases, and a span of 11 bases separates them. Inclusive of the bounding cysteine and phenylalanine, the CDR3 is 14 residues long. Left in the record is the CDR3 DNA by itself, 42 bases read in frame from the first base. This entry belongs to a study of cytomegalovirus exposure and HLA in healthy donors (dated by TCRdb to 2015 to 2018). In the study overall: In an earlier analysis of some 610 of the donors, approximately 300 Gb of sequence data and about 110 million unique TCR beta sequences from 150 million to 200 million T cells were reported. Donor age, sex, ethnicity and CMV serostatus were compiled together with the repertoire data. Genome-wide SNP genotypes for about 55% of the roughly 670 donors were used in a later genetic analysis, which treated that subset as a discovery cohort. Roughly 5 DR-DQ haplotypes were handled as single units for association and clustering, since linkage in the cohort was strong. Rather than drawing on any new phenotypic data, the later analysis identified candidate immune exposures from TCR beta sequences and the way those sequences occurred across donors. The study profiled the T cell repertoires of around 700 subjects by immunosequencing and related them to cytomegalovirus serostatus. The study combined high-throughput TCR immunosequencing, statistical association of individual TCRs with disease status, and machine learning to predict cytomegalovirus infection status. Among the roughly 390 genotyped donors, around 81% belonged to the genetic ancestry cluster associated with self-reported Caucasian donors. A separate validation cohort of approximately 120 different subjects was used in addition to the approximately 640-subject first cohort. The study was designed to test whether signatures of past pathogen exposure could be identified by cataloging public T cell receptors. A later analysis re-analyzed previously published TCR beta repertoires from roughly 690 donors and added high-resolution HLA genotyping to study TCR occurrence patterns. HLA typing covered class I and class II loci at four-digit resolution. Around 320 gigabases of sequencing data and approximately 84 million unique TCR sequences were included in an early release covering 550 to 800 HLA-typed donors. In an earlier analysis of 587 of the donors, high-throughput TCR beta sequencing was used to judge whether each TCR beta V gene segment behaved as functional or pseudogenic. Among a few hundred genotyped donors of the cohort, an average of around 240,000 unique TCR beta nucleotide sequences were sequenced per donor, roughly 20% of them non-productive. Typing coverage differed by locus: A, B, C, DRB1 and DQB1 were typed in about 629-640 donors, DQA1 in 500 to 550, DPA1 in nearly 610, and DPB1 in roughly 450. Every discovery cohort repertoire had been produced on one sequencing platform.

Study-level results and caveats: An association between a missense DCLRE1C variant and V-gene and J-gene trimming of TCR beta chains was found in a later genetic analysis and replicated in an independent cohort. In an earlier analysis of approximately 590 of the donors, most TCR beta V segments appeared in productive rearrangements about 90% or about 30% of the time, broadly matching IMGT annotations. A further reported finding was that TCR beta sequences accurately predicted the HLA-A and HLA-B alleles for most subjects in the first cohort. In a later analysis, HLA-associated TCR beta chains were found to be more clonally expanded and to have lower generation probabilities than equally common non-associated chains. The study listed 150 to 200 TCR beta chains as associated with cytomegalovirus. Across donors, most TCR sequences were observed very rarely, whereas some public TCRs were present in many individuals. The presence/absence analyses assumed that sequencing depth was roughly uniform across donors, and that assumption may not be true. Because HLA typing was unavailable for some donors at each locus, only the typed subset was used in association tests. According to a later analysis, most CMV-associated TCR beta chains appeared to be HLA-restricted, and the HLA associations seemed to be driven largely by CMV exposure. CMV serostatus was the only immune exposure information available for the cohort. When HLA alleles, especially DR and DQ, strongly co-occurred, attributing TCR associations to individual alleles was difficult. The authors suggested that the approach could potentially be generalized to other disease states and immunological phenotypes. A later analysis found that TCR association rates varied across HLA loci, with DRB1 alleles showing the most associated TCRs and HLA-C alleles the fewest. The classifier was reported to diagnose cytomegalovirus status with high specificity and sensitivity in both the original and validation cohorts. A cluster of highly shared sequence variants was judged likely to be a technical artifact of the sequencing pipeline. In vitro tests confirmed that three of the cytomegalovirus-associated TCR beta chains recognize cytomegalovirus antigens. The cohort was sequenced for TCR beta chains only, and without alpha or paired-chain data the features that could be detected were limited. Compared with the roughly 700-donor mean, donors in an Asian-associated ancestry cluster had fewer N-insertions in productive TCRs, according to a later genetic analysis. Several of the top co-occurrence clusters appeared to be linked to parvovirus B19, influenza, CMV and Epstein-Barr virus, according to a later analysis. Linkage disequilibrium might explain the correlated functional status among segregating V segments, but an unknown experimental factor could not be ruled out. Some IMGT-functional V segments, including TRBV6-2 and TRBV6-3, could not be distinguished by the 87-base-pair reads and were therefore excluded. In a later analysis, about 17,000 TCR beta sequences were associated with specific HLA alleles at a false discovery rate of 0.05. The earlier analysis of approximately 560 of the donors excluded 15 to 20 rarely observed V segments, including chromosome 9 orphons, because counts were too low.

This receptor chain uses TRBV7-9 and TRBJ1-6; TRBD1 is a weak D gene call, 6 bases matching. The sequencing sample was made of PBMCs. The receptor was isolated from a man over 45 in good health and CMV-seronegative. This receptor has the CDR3 CASRYTGNNSPLHF. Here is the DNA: TGTGCCAGCAGGTATACAGGGAATAATTCACCCCTCCACTTT.